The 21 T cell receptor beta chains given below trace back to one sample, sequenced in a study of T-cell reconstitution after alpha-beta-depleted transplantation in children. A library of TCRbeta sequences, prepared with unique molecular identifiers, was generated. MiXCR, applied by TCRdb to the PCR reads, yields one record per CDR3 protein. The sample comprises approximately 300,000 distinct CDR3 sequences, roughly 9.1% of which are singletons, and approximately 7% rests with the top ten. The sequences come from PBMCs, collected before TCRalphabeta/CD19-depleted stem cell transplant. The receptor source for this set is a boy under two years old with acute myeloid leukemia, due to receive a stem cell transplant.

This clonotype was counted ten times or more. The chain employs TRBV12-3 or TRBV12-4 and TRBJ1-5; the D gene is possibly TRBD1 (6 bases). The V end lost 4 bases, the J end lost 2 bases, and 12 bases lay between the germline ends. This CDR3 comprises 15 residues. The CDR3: CASSYDGQRNQPQHF. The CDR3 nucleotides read TGTGCCAGCAGTTACGATGGACAGCGCAATCAGCCCCAGCATTTT.

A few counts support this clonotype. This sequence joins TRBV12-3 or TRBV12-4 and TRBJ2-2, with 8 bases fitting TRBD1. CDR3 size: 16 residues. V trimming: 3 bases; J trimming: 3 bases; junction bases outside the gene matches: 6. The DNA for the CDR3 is TGTGCCAGCAGTTTCCCCGGACAGGGTGACACCGGGGAGCTGTTTTTT. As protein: CASSFPGQGDTGELFF.

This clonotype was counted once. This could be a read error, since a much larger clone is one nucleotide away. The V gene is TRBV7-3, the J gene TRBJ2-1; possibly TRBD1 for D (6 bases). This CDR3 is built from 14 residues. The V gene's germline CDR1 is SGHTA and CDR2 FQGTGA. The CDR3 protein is CVSSLGQGWNEQFF. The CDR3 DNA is TGTGTCAGCAGCTTAGGGCAGGGGTGGAATGAGCAGTTCTTC.

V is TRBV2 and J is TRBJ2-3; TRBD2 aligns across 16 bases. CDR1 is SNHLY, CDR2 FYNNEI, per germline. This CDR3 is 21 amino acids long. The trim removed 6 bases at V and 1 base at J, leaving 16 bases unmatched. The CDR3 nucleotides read TGTGCCAGCAGGGCTCCCCCGGGACTAGCGGGGGGGTCCTTTGGCACAGATACGCAGTATTTT. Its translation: CASRAPPGLAGGSFGTDTQYF.

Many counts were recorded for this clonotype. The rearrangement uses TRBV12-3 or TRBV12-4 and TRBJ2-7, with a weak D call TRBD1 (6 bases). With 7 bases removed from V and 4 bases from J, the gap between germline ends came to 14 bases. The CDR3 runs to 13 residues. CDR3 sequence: CASTWGHMYEQYF. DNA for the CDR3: TGTGCCAGCACTTGGGGGCACATGTACGAGCAGTACTTC.

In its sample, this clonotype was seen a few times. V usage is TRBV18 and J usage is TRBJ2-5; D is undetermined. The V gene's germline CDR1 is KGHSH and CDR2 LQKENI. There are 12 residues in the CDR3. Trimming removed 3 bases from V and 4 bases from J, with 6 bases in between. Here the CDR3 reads CASSPLPETQYF. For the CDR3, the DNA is TGTGCCAGCTCACCCCTACCAGAGACCCAGTACTTC.

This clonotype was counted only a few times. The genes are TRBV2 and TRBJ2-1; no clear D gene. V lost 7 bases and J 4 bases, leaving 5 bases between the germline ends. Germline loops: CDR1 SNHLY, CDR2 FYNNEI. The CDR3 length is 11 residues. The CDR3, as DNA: TGTGCCAGCACTCCTTACAATGAGCAGTTCTTC. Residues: CASTPYNEQFF.

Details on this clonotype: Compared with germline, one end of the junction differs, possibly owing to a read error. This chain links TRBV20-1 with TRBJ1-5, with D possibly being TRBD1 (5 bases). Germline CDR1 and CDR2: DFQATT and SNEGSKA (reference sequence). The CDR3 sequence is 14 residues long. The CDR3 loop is CSARFRDRNQHQHF. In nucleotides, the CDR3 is TGCAGTGCTAGATTCCGGGACCGCAATCAGCACCAGCATTTT.

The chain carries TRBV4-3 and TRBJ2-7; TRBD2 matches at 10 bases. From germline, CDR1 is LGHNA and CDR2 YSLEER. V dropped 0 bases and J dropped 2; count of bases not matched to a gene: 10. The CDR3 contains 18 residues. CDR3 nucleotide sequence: TGCGCCAGCAGCCAAGAAAGAGCGGGAGGGCCTTCTACCTACGAGCAGTACTTC. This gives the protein CASSQERAGGPSTYEQYF.

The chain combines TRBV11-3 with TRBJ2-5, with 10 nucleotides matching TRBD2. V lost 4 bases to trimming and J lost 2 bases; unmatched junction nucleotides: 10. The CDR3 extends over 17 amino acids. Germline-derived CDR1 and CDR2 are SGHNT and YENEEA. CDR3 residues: CASSSPPAGGSQETQYF. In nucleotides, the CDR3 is TGTGCCAGCAGCTCACCTCCAGCGGGAGGGTCGCAAGAGACCCAGTACTTC. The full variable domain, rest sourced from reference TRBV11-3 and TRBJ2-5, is EAGVVQSPRYKIIEKKQPVAFWCNPISGHNTLYWYLQNLGQGPELLIRYENEEAVDDSQLPKDRFSAERLKGVDSTLKIQPAELGDSAVYLCASSSPPAGGSQETQYFGPGTRLLVL.

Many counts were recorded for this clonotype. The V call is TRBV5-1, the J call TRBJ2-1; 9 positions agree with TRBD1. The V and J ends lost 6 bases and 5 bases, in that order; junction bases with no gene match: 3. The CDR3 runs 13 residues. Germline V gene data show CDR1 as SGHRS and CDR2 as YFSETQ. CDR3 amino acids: CASTDRGHNEQFF. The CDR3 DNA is TGCGCCAGCACGGACAGGGGCCACAATGAGCAGTTCTTC.

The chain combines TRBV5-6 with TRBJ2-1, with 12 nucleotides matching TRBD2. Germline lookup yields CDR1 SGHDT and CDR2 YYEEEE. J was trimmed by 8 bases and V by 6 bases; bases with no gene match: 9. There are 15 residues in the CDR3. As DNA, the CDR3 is TGTGCCAGCACGCTAGCGGGGGGGCCATGGGATGAGCAGTTCTTC. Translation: CASTLAGGPWDEQFF.

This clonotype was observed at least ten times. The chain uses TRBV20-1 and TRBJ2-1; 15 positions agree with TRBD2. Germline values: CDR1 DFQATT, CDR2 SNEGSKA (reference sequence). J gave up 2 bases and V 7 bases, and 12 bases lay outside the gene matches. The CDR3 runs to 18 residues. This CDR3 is CSVMRGLAGGGTYNEQFF. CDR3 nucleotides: TGCAGTGTTATGCGAGGACTAGCGGGAGGGGGGACCTACAATGAGCAGTTCTTC.

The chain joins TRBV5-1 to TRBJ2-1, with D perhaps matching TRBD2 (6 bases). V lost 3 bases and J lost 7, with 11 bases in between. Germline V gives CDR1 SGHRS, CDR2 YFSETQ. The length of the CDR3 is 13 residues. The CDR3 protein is CASSWGDRNEQFF. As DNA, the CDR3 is TGCGCCAGCAGCTGGGGGGATAGGAATGAGCAGTTCTTC.

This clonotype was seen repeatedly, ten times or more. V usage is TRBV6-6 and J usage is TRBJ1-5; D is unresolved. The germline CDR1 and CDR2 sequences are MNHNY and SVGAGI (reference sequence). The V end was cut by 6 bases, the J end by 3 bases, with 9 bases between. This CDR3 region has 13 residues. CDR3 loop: CASRRQSNQPQHF. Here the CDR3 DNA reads TGTGCCAGCAGGAGACAATCCAATCAGCCCCAGCATTTT.

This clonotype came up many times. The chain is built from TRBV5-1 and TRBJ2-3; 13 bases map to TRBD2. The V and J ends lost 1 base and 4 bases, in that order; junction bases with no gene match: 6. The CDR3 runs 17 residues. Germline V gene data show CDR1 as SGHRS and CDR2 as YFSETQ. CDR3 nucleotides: TGCGCCAGCAGCTTGAGGACTAGCGGGAGTTTGTCAGATACGCAGTATTTT. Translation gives CASSLRTSGSLSDTQYF.

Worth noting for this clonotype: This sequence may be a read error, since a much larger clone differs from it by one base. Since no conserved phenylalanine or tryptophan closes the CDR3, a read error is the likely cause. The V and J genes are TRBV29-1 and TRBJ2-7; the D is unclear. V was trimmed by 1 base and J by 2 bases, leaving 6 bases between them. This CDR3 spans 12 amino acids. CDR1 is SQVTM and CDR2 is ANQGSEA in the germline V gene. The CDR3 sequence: CSVEGPTYEQYL. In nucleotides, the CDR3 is TGCAGCGTTGAAGGCCCTACCTACGAGCAGTACTTG.

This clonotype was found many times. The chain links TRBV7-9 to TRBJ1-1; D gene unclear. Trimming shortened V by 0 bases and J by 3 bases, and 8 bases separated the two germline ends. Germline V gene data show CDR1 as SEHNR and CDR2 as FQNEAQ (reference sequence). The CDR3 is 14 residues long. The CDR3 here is CASSLASGDTEAFF. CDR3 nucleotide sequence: TGTGCCAGCAGCTTAGCGTCGGGAGACACTGAAGCTTTCTTT.

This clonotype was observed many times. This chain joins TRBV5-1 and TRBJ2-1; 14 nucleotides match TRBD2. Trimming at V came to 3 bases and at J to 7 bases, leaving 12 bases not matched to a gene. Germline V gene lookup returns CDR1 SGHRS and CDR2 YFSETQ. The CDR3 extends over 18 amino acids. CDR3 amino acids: CASSSTTRLAGGFNEQFF. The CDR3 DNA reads TGCGCCAGCAGCTCAACGACTCGACTAGCGGGGGGGTTTAATGAGCAGTTCTTC.

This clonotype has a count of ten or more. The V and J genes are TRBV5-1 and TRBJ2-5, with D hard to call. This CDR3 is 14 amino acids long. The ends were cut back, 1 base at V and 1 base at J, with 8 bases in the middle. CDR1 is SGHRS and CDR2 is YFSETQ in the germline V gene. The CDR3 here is CASSLPQLQETQYF. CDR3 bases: TGCGCCAGCAGCTTGCCACAGCTCCAAGAGACCCAGTACTTC.

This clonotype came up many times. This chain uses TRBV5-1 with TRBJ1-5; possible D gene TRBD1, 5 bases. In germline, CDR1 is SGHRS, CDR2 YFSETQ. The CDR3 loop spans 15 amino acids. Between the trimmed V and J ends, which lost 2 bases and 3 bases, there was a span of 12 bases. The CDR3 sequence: CASSLNNGANQPQHF. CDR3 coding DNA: TGCGCCAGCAGCTTAAATAACGGGGCCAATCAGCCCCAGCATTTT. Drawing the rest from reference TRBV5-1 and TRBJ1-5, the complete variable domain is KAGVTQTPRYLIKTRGQQVTLSCSPISGHRSVSWYQQTPGQGLQFLFEYFSETQRNKGNFPGRFSGRQFSNSRSEMNVSTLELGDSALYLCASSLNNGANQPQHFGDGTRLSIL.